These T cell receptor beta chains were read from a single sample in a study of T cell responses to AZD1222 COVID-19 vaccine. Using immunoSEQ multiplex PCR, the repertoire was profiled, and TCRdb retains in-frame clones only, with some absent. In the table there are 150,000 or so clones, 93% of which are singletons. This material consisted of peripheral blood, taken on day 0 of MenACWY control vaccination. Every receptor here comes from an adult in good health. Both conserved end residues are part of each CDR3. D genes are given only for firm matches. Size is stated for part of the rows, as once, few or many counts, or as a class when the clone is expanded.

d_call	cdr3_length	clone_size	v_call	j_call	cdr3_nt	cdr3_aa
TRBD1	17	-	TRBV7-9	TRBJ1-4	TGTGCCAGCAGCTTGGGACAGGGGTTTGCAACTAATGAAAAACTGTTTTTT	CASSLGQGFATNEKLFF
TRBD2	14	-	TRBV4-1	TRBJ2-3	TGCGCCAGCAGGGGACTAGACGGCACAGATACGCAGTATTTT	CASRGLDGTDTQYF
TRBD1	15	-	TRBV9	TRBJ1-2	TGTGCCAGCAGCGGAAACAGGGGGTATCGCTATGGCTACACCTTC	CASSGNRGYRYGYTF
-	17	-	TRBV4-3	TRBJ1-6	TGCGCCAGCAGCCGCAGCGGTTTGGTACAAAAGAATTCACCCCTCCACTTT	CASSRSGLVQKNSPLHF
-	15	-	TRBV5-6	TRBJ1-4	TGTGCCAGCAGCTCCCTGTCCAACCTGGATGAAAAACTGTTTTTT	CASSSLSNLDEKLFF
TRBD1	14	few	TRBV3-1/TRBV3-2	TRBJ1-2	TGTGCCAGCAGCCGATGGACAGGGACCTATGGCTACACCTTC	CASSRWTGTYGYTF
-	18	-	TRBV7-6	TRBJ1-1	TGTGCCAGCAGCCCCCTGCAGGGCAGGGAGGATGCGAACACTGAAGCTTTCTTT	CASSPLQGREDANTEAFF
TRBD1	13	-	TRBV7-7	TRBJ2-1	TGTGCCAGCAGCTACAGGGGTGACAATGAGCAGTTCTTC	CASSYRGDNEQFF
-	21	-	TRBV3-1/TRBV3-2	TRBJ2-1	TGTGCCAGCAGCCAAGATTCTTCGGGCCTTCGATACCCCAGCTCCTACAATGAGCAGTTCTTC	CASSQDSSGLRYPSSYNEQFF
-	16	-	TRBV7-3	TRBJ2-2	TGTGCCAGCAGCTCCCGTCGTGGGGGGAACACCGGGGAGCTGTTTTTT	CASSSRRGGNTGELFF
-	15	once	TRBV7-8	TRBJ1-2	TGTGCCAGCAGCTTAGTCCGGGTATCTAACTATGGCTACACCTTC	CASSLVRVSNYGYTF
-	13	once	TRBV28	TRBJ1-2	TGTGCCAGCCGACCGGAGCTGGGGTTAGGCTACACCTTC	CASRPELGLGYTF
-	15	-	TRBV18	TRBJ1-3	TGTGCCAGCTCATCAGTCCGGGACATTGGAAACACCATATATTTT	CASSSVRDIGNTIYF
-	14	-	TRBV6-5	TRBJ1-2	TGTGCCAGCAGTTACTCGACCGCAGGGATCGGCTACACCTTC	CASSYSTAGIGYTF
-	18	-	TRBV19	TRBJ1-4	TGTGCCAGTAGTATTAACCAGGGGACATACTCAACTAATGAAAAACTGTTTTTT	CASSINQGTYSTNEKLFF
-	11	-	TRBV20-1	TRBJ1-2	TGCAGTGCTATACGGGGGTATGGCTACACCTTC	CSAIRGYGYTF
TRBD1	15	-	TRBV6-6	TRBJ1-5	TGTGCCACCCTAGGGGGCAGGGATAGCAATCAGCCCCAGCATTTT	CATLGGRDSNQPQHF
-	13	once	TRBV2	TRBJ1-2	TGTGCCAGCAGTGAAAGGGGGGCGAGCGGCTACACCTTC	CASSERGASGYTF
-	13	-	TRBV7-2	TRBJ1-1	TGTGCCAGCAGCCTCCGACAGAGCACTGAAGCTTTCTTT	CASSLRQSTEAFF
TRBD1	17	few	TRBV7-9	TRBJ2-1	TGTGCCAGCAGCTACCCAAGACAGGGCAGCTCCTACAATGAGCAGTTCTTC	CASSYPRQGSSYNEQFF
-	13	-	TRBV6-2/TRBV6-3	TRBJ2-1	TGTGCCAGCAGTTACTCGATTACCTATGAGCAGTTCTTC	CASSYSITYEQFF
-	14	-	TRBV19	TRBJ1-5	TGTGCCAGTAGTATAGGACCTAGCAATCAGCCCCAGCATTTT	CASSIGPSNQPQHF
TRBD2	15	-	TRBV5-1	TRBJ2-5	TGCGCCAGCAGCTTGGCTCTAGCGGAAGGGGAGACCCAGTACTTC	CASSLALAEGETQYF
TRBD1	13	-	TRBV2	TRBJ2-7	TGTGCCAGCAAGTATGGACAGGCTTACGAGCAGTACTTC	CASKYGQAYEQYF
-	15	-	TRBV19	TRBJ2-5	TGTGCCAGTAGTATATGGTCGGTGGGATCGGAGACCCAGTACTTC	CASSIWSVGSETQYF
TRBD2	16	-	TRBV5-1	TRBJ2-5	TGCGCCAGCAGCGGGACTAGCGGGAGGGGTGGAGAGACCCAGTACTTC	CASSGTSGRGGETQYF
-	13	-	TRBV6-5	TRBJ1-2	TGTGCCAGCCACCTAACAAATCTTGACGGCTACACCTTC	CASHLTNLDGYTF
TRBD2	17	few	TRBV7-2	TRBJ2-1	TGTGCCAGCAGCTTAGAGAGCGGGGGGCCCCCCTACAATGAGCAGTTCTTC	CASSLESGGPPYNEQFF
TRBD1	13	-	TRBV30	TRBJ1-1	TGTGCCTGGAGGGACAGGGGAAACACTGAAGCTTTCTTT	CAWRDRGNTEAFF
-	13	-	TRBV7-3	TRBJ1-1	TGTGCCAGCAGTCCTTCAGGGATTACTGAAGCTTTCTTT	CASSPSGITEAFF
-	13	-	TRBV7-3	TRBJ2-5	TGTGCCAGCAGCTTCGGGGGCCGGGAGACCCAGTACTTC	CASSFGGRETQYF
-	14	-	TRBV4-1	TRBJ2-7	TGCGCCAGCAGCCTACCCGGGGGCACCTACGAGCAGTACTTC	CASSLPGGTYEQYF
-	13	-	TRBV7-9	TRBJ2-4	TGTGCCAGCAGCTTAGCTTCCCAGGCCGAAAAGATCTTC	CASSLASQAEKIF
TRBD1	14	-	TRBV5-8	TRBJ1-2	TGTGCCAGCAGCCACGACAGGGGGCTTTATGGCTACACCTTC	CASSHDRGLYGYTF
-	15	-	TRBV11-2	TRBJ1-2	TGTGCCAGCAGCCCCCTAGTAGCGGGGGCGCGGGGCTACACCTTC	CASSPLVAGARGYTF
TRBD1	14	once	TRBV24-1	TRBJ1-5	TGTGCCACCAGTGATGGGACAGGGGATCAGCCCCAGCATTTT	CATSDGTGDQPQHF
TRBD1	15	-	TRBV11-2	TRBJ1-4	TGTGCCAGCAGCTTTGGACAGGGGCAAATTGAAAAACTGTTTTTT	CASSFGQGQIEKLFF
-	11	-	TRBV5-1	TRBJ2-3	TGCGCCAGCAGGGTTGGGGATACGCAGTATTTT	CASRVGDTQYF
-	13	-	TRBV11-2	TRBJ1-5	TGTGCCAGCAGCTTAGATTTGGGGGGGTCCCAGCATTTT	CASSLDLGGSQHF
-	16	-	TRBV4-2	TRBJ1-2	TGTGCCAGCAGCCAAGAGGGGGGGAATAGGAACTATGGCTACACCTTC	CASSQEGGNRNYGYTF
-	16	-	TRBV19	TRBJ1-5	TGTGCCAGTAGTATGGGCCGGACAGTTAGCAATCAGCCCCAGCATTTT	CASSMGRTVSNQPQHF
TRBD2	16	-	TRBV3-1/TRBV3-2	TRBJ2-7	TGTGCCAGCAGCCGCGGGACTAGCGGGAGACCCTACGAGCAGTACTTC	CASSRGTSGRPYEQYF
-	14	-	TRBV6-5	TRBJ2-2	TGTGCCAGCAGCGACCAGAGACCCACCGGGGAGCTGTTTTTT	CASSDQRPTGELFF
TRBD2	14	-	TRBV2	TRBJ2-5	TGTGCCAGCACGGGACTAGCGGGGGAAGGGACCCAGTACTTC	CASTGLAGEGTQYF
TRBD1	18	-	TRBV10-2	TRBJ1-2	TGCGCCAGCAGTGGCTCCGGGACAGGGAGCCCCAGGGACTATGGCTACACCTTC	CASSGSGTGSPRDYGYTF
-	15	-	TRBV3-1/TRBV3-2	TRBJ2-3	TGTGCCAGCAGCCAAGTGGACTGGCTCACAGATACGCAGTATTTT	CASSQVDWLTDTQYF